This T cell receptor (beta chain) originates from a study of blood T cells in healthy people across ages. The individuals who served as donors were healthy Caucasians living in Russia, aged roughly 6 to 100. The CDR3 has 15 residues. Germline values: CDR1 SGHTA, CDR2 FQGTGA. A J-beta primer mix and a sample-barcoded 5' primer were used in a second PCR of about 7 to 12 cycles. MiXCR, run by TCRdb on the 5' RACE reads, gives a single entry per CDR3 protein. The data show fewer than 800,000 distinct CDR3 sequences, with around a fifth seen just once and approximately 3.7% held by the top ten. This clonotype was obtained from a man in his 70s in good health. The V and J genes are TRBV7-3 and TRBJ2-5; TRBD2 matches 9 bases. The J call may be in error: the DNA end matches TRBJ2-1 better. The sequencing sample was made of blood. CDR3 sequence: CASSAGTSLPNEQFF. For the CDR3, the DNA is TGTGCCAGCAGTGCAGGGACTAGCCTACCCAATGAGCAGTTCTTC.